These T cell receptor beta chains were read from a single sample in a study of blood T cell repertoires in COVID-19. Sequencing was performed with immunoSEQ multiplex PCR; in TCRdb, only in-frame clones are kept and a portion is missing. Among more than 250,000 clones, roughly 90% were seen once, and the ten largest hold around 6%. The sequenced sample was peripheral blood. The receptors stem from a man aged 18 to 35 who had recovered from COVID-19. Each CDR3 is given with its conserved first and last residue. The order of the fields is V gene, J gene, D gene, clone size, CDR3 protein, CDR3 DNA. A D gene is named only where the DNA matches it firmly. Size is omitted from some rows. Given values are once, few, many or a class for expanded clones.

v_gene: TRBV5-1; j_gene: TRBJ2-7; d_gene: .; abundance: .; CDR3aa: CASSLDIFSYEQYF; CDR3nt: TGCGCCAGCAGCCTTGACATTTTCTCCTACGAGCAGTACTTC
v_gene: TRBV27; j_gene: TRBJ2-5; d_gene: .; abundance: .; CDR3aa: CASSLVGLGREPSGEETQYF; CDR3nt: TGTGCCAGCAGTTTAGTTGGTTTGGGGCGGGAGCCTTCAGGGGAAGAGACCCAGTACTTC
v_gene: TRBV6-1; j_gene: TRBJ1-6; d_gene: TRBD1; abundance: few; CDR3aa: CASSEVGGTGASPLHF; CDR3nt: TGTGCCAGCAGTGAAGTGGGGGGGACAGGGGCTTCACCCCTCCACTTT
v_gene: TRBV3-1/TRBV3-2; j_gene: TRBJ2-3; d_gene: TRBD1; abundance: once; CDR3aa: CASSQVSTGTQYF; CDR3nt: TGTGCCAGCAGCCAAGTTTCGACAGGGACGCAGTATTTT
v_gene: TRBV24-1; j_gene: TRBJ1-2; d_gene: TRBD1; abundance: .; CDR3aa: CATSDPDRGVYGYTF; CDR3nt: TGTGCCACCAGTGACCCCGACAGGGGAGTCTATGGCTACACCTTC
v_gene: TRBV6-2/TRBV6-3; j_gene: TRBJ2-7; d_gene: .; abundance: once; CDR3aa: CASSWGQGLYEQYF; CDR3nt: TGTGCCAGCAGTTGGGGTCAGGGGCTGTACGAGCAGTACTTC
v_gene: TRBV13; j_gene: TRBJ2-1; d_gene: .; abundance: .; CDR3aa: CASSRGVAEQFF; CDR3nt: TGTGCCAGCAGCCGCGGCGTAGCGGAGCAGTTCTTC
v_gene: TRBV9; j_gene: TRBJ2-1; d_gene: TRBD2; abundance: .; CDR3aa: CASSVRGLAGVNEQFF; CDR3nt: TGTGCCAGCAGCGTAAGGGGACTAGCGGGAGTAAATGAGCAGTTCTTC
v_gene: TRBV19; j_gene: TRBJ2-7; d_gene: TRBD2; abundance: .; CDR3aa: CASSIGAGGSYEQYF; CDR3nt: TGTGCCAGTAGTATAGGAGCGGGAGGGTCCTACGAGCAGTACTTC
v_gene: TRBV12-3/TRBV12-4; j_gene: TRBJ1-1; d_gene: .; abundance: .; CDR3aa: CASSGGGREAFF; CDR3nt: TGTGCCAGCAGTGGGGGCGGGCGGGAAGCTTTCTTT
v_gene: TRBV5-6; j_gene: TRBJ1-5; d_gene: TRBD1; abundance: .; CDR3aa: CASSYWGTGGNFQPQHF; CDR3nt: TGTGCCAGCAGCTATTGGGGGACAGGGGGTAACTTCCAGCCCCAGCATTTT
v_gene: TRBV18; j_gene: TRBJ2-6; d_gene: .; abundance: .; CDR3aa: CASSPTLQIISGANVLTF; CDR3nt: TGTGCCAGCTCACCTACCCTACAGATTATCTCTGGGGCCAACGTCCTGACTTTC
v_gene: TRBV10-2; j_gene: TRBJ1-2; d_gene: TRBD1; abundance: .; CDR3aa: CASSASEGQTFYGYTF; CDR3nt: TGCGCCAGCAGTGCTTCTGAGGGACAGACGTTCTATGGCTACACCTTC
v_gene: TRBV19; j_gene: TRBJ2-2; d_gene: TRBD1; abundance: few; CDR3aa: CASRPQGADTGELFF; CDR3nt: TGTGCCAGTAGACCACAGGGGGCCGACACCGGGGAGCTGTTTTTT
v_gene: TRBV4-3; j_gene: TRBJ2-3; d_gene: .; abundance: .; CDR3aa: CASSQEKGRGYTDTQYF; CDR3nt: TGCGCCAGCAGCCAAGAGAAGGGCAGGGGATACACAGATACGCAGTATTTT
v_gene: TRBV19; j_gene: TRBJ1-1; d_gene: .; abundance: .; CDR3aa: CASSIQGNTEAFF; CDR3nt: TGTGCCAGTAGTATCCAGGGTAACACTGAAGCTTTCTTT
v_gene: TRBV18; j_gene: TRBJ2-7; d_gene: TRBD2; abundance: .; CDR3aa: CASSPQREGRDEQYF; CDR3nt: TGTGCCAGCTCTCCTCAGCGGGAGGGCCGTGACGAGCAGTACTTC
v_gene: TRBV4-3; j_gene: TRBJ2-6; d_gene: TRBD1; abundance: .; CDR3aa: CASSQMDRATGANVLTF; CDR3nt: TGCGCCAGCAGCCAAATGGACAGGGCCACCGGGGCCAACGTCCTGACTTTC
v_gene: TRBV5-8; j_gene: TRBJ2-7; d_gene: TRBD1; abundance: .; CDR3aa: CASSFLWTGGYSYEQYF; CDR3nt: TGTGCCAGCAGCTTCCTTTGGACAGGGGGGTACTCCTACGAGCAGTACTTC
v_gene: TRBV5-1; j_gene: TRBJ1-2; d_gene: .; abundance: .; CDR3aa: CASTVGGTNYGYTF; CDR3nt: TGCGCCAGCACCGTAGGGGGAACTAACTATGGCTACACCTTC
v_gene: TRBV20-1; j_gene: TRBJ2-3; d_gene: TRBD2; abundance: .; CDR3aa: CSASVPGTSADTQYF; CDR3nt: TGCAGTGCTAGTGTGCCAGGGACTAGCGCGGATACGCAGTATTTT
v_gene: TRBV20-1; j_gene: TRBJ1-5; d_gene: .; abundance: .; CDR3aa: CSASGDQPQHF; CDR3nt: TGCAGTGCGTCAGGGGATCAGCCCCAGCATTTT
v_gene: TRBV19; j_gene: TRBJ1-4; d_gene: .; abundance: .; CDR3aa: CATRPIEGVGREKLFF; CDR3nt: TGTGCCACCCGACCAATCGAGGGAGTTGGCAGGGAAAAACTGTTTTTT
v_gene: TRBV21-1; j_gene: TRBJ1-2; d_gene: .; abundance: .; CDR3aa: CATYVGARARYGYTF; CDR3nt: TGTGCCACGTACGTAGGAGCCAGGGCTCGCTATGGCTACACCTTC
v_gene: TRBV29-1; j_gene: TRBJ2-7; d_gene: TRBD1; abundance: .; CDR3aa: CSVDRGLGSYEQYF; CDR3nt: TGCAGCGTTGACAGGGGGCTAGGCTCCTACGAGCAGTACTTC
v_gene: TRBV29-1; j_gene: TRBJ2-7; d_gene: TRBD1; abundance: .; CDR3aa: CSVLPGQGSYEQYF; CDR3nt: TGCAGCGTTCTTCCGGGACAGGGGTCCTACGAGCAGTACTTC
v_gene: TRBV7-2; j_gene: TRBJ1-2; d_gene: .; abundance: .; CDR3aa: CASSPTAYYGYTF; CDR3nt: TGTGCCAGCAGCCCGACAGCTTACTATGGCTACACCTTC
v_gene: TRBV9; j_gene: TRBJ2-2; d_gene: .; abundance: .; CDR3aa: CASSADRSNTGELFF; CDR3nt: TGTGCCAGCAGCGCCGACAGGTCGAACACCGGGGAGCTGTTTTTT
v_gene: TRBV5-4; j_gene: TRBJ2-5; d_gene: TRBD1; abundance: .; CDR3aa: CASSVDREQETQYF; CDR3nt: TGTGCCAGCAGCGTTGACAGGGAGCAAGAGACCCAGTACTTC